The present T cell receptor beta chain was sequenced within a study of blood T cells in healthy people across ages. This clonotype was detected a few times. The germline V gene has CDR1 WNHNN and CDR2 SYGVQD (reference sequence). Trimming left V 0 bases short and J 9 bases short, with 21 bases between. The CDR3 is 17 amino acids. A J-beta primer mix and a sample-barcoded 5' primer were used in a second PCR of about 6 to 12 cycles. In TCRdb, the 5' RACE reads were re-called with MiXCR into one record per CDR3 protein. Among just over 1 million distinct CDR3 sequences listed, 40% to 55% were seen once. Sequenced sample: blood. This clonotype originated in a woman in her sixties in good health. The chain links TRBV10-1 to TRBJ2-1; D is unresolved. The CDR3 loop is CASSESGSRERMGEQFF. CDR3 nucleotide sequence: TGCGCCAGCAGTGAGTCTGGGTCAAGGGAAAGGATGGGTGAGCAGTTCTTC.